Listed below are T cell receptor beta chains from one sample, sequenced in a study of radiotherapy plus CTLA-4 blockade in lung cancer. The data were produced by immunoSEQ multiplex PCR, yet TCRdb's version contains in-frame clones alone and is incomplete. The sample lists some 67,000 clones; 65% to 85% were seen once. Sample: peripheral blood, taken from a patient treated with radiotherapy plus ipilimumab. These receptor sequences come from a human donor with non-small cell lung cancer whose response to radiotherapy plus ipilimumab could not be evaluated. Some clones in this sample may be carry-over from other donors' samples. Both conserved end residues are part of each CDR3. A D gene is named only where the DNA matches it firmly. Clone size is stated in some rows and not others, as once, few, many or a class when expanded.

v_gene	abundance	j_gene	d_gene	CDR3aa	CDR3nt
TRBV4-3	few	TRBJ1-4	TRBD1	CASSQEKDRGSEKLFF	TGCGCCAGCAGCCAAGAGAAGGACAGGGGGTCTGAAAAACTGTTTTTT
TRBV6-7	-	TRBJ2-7	TRBD1	CASSYSLTGESYEQYF	TGTGCCAGCAGTTACTCTTTGACAGGGGAATCCTACGAGCAGTACTTC
TRBV19	few	TRBJ1-4	TRBD1	CASSSQAGTGEKLFF	TGTGCCAGTAGTAGCCAAGCCGGGACAGGTGAAAAACTGTTTTTT
TRBV7-2	-	TRBJ2-7	TRBD1	CASSLYKGATYEQYF	TGTGCCAGCAGCTTATACAAGGGGGCGACCTACGAGCAGTACTTC
TRBV9	-	TRBJ2-2	-	CASTRGGGATGELFF	TGTGCCAGCACCCGAGGAGGAGGTGCCACCGGGGAGCTGTTTTTT
TRBV4-1	-	TRBJ2-3	-	CASSQAGGDRPTDTQYF	TGCGCCAGCAGCCAAGCTGGGGGGGACAGGCCCACAGATACGCAGTATTTT
TRBV9	-	TRBJ1-3	-	CASSTRGTDGNTIYF	TGTGCCAGCAGCACTAGAGGCACAGATGGAAACACCATATATTTT
TRBV7-9	-	TRBJ2-3	TRBD1	CASSFGQGRTLSTDTQYF	TGTGCCAGCAGCTTCGGACAGGGGCGCACTTTAAGCACAGATACGCAGTATTTT
TRBV5-1	once	TRBJ2-6	-	CASSFRTVSSGANVLTF	TGCGCCAGCAGCTTCAGGACAGTCTCCTCTGGGGCCAACGTCCTGACTTTC
TRBV7-6	-	TRBJ1-4	-	CASPLGGTNEKLFF	TGTGCCAGCCCGTTGGGGGGAACTAATGAAAAACTGTTTTTT
TRBV4-2	-	TRBJ2-1	TRBD1	CASSGTGVPYNEQFF	TGTGCCAGCAGCGGTACAGGGGTACCGTACAATGAGCAGTTCTTC
TRBV5-4	-	TRBJ1-2	-	CASSLSGFYGYTF	TGTGCCAGCAGCTTGTCAGGGTTCTATGGCTACACCTTC
TRBV29-1	-	TRBJ2-5	-	CSVVLERETQYF	TGCAGCGTTGTTCTGGAGCGGGAGACCCAGTACTTC
TRBV6-5	-	TRBJ1-2	-	CASTPPDRMGGYTF	TGTGCCAGCACCCCCCCCGACAGGATGGGTGGCTACACCTTC
TRBV11-2	-	TRBJ1-2	TRBD1	CASSFGQGSYGYTF	TGTGCCAGCAGCTTCGGACAGGGTTCCTATGGCTACACCTTC
TRBV4-1	-	TRBJ2-6	TRBD2	CASSQETAGDVLTF	TGCGCCAGCAGCCAAGAGACAGCGGGGGACGTCCTGACTTTC
TRBV4-1	-	TRBJ2-1	TRBD2	CASSQGWEVSGGIEQFF	TGCGCCAGCAGCCAAGGCTGGGAAGTGAGCGGGGGGATTGAGCAGTTCTTC
TRBV5-1	-	TRBJ1-4	-	CASCVYSPNEKLFF	TGCGCCTCTTGCGTGTATTCGCCTAATGAAAAACTGTTTTTT
TRBV6-1	-	TRBJ2-2	-	CASSPARVGPGELFF	TGTGCCAGCAGCCCGGCCAGGGTAGGACCCGGGGAGCTGTTTTTT
TRBV10-2	once	TRBJ1-5	TRBD1	CASSDRGGNQPQHF	TGCGCCAGCTCCGACAGGGGAGGCAATCAGCCCCAGCATTTT
TRBV7-9	few	TRBJ1-6	-	CASSLENNSPLHF	TGTGCCAGCAGCTTGGAGAATAATTCACCCCTCCACTTT
TRBV4-2	few	TRBJ2-3	TRBD2	CASSQDPRLAGGRTDTQYF	TGTGCCAGCAGCCAAGATCCCCGACTAGCGGGGGGCAGGACAGATACGCAGTATTTT
TRBV18	-	TRBJ2-5	TRBD2	CASSPPNAGGGETQYF	TGTGCCAGCTCACCACCAAACGCGGGGGGCGGAGAGACCCAGTACTTC
TRBV10-3	-	TRBJ1-2	-	CAISDMSVQRSTSNYGYTF	TGTGCCATCAGTGATATGTCAGTCCAGAGATCTACTAGCAACTATGGCTACACCTTC
TRBV7-3	few	TRBJ2-2	-	CASSFPPGELFF	TGTGCCAGCAGCTTCCCTCCCGGGGAGCTGTTTTTT
TRBV7-9	-	TRBJ2-3	TRBD2	CASGGTSGGDTQYF	TGTGCCAGCGGGGGTACTAGCGGGGGTGATACGCAGTATTTT
TRBV6-5	-	TRBJ2-3	-	CASSYGAGGDTQYF	TGTGCCAGCAGTTACGGAGCGGGTGGTGATACGCAGTATTTT
TRBV5-5	-	TRBJ1-6	-	CASSSTSSPLHF	TGTGCCAGCAGCTCCACAAGTTCACCCCTCCACTTT
TRBV11-2	-	TRBJ2-2	TRBD1	CASSLDRGRTGELFF	TGTGCCAGCAGCTTGGACAGGGGGCGAACCGGGGAGCTGTTTTTT
TRBV7-8	-	TRBJ1-2	TRBD1	CASSLEGTGFLTF	TGTGCCAGCAGCTTAGAGGGGACAGGGTTTCTTACCTTC
TRBV19	-	TRBJ2-4	-	CASANRGLAKNIQYF	TGTGCCAGTGCCAACAGGGGACTAGCCAAAAACATTCAGTACTTC
TRBV6-1	-	TRBJ2-7	TRBD2	CASSEFGGEGEQYF	TGTGCCAGCAGTGAGTTCGGGGGGGAGGGCGAGCAGTACTTC
TRBV6-5	-	TRBJ2-2	TRBD1	CASSYAAGTGTGELFF	TGTGCCAGCAGTTACGCTGCCGGGACAGGGACCGGGGAGCTGTTTTTT
TRBV2	-	TRBJ2-5	-	CASSEDTQETQYF	TGTGCCAGCAGTGAAGACACCCAAGAGACCCAGTACTTC
TRBV18	-	TRBJ2-5	TRBD2	CASSPGPSAGVETQYF	TGTGCCAGCTCACCGGGGCCGTCCGCGGGGGTAGAGACCCAGTACTTC
TRBV4-1	-	TRBJ1-1	-	CASSHPDREAFF	TGCGCCAGCAGCCACCCTGACAGGGAAGCTTTCTTT
TRBV5-6	-	TRBJ2-3	TRBD2	CASSSVTSGGGWRQYF	TGTGCCAGCAGCTCCGTGACTAGCGGGGGCGGGTGGAGGCAGTATTTT
TRBV9	-	TRBJ2-3	-	CASSVGQDTQYF	TGTGCCAGCAGCGTAGGGCAGGATACGCAGTATTTT
TRBV6-5	-	TRBJ1-6	-	CASSWVWGGDSPLHF	TGTGCCAGCAGTTGGGTTTGGGGCGGCGATTCCCCCCTCCACTTT
TRBV7-8	once	TRBJ1-6	TRBD1	CASSPGGVGQGVSPLHF	TGTGCCAGCAGCCCCGGGGGGGTTGGACAGGGGGTGTCACCCCTCCACTTT
TRBV11-2	-	TRBJ2-5	TRBD2	CASSLGYLAGEQETQYF	TGTGCCAGCAGCTTAGGGTATTTAGCGGGGGAACAAGAGACCCAGTACTTC
TRBV7-9	-	TRBJ2-3	-	CASSLSGADTQYF	TGTGCCAGCAGCTTATCCGGAGCAGATACGCAGTATTTT
TRBV6-1	-	TRBJ1-2	TRBD1	CASSVSGTGALLYGYTF	TGTGCCAGCAGTGTCTCCGGGACAGGGGCCTTGCTTTATGGCTACACCTTC
TRBV6-6	-	TRBJ1-2	-	CARPARSPGPNYGYTF	TGTGCAAGGCCGGCGAGATCCCCAGGCCCCAACTATGGCTACACCTTC
TRBV7-9	-	TRBJ1-4	TRBD1	CASSSWTGEGTVKLFF	TGTGCCAGCAGCTCCTGGACAGGGGAAGGGACAGTAAAACTGTTTTTT
TRBV19	few	TRBJ1-1	-	CASSITQALEAFF	TGTGCCAGTAGTATTACACAGGCATTAGAAGCTTTCTTT
TRBV7-6	-	TRBJ2-5	-	CASSLGNRQTQYF	TGTGCCAGCAGCTTAGGTAACAGACAGACCCAGTACTTC